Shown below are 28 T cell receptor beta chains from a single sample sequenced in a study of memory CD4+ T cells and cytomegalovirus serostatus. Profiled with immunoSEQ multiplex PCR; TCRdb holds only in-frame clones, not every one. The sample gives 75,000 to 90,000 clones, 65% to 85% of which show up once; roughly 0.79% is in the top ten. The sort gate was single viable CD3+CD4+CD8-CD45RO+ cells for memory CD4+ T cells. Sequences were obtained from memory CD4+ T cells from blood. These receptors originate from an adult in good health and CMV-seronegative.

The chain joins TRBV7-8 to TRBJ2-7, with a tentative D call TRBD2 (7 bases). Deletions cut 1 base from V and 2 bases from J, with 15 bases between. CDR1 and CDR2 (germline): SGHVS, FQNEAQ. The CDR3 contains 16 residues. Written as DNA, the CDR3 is TGTGCCAGCAGCTTAGAACGGGGGGCGAGCCCCTACGAGCAGTACTTC. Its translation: CASSLERGASPYEQYF.

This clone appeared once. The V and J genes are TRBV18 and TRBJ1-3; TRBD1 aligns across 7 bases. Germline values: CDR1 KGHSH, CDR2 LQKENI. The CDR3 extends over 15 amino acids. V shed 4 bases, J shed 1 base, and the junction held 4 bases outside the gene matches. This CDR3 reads CASSLRDRSGNTIYF. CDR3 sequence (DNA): TGTGCCAGCTCACTAAGGGACAGATCTGGAAACACCATATATTTT.

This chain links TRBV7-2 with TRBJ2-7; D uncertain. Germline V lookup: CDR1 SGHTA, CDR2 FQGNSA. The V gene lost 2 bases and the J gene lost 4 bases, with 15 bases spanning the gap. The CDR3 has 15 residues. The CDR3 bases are TGTGCCAGCAGCTTAAATGGTCAAGCTTTTTACGAGCAGTACTTC. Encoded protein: CASSLNGQAFYEQYF.

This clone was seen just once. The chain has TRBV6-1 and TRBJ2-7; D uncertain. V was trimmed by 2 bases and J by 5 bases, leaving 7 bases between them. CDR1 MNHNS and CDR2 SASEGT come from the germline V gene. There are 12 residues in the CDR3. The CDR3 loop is CASSEYAHEQYF. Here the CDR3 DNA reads TGTGCCAGCAGTGAATACGCCCACGAGCAGTACTTC.

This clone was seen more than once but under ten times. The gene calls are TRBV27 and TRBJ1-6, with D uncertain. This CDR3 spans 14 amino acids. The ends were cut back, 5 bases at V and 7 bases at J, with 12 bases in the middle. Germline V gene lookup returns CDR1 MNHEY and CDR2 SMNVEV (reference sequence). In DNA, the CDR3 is TGTGCCAGCAGTCGGGGAGGGCGGAATTCACCCCTCCACTTT. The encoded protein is CASSRGGRNSPLHF.

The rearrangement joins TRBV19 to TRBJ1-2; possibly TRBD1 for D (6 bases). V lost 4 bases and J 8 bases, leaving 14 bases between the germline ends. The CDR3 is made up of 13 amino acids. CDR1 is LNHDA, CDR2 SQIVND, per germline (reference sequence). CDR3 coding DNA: TGTGCCAGTAGTAATACAGGGTTCCGCGGCTACACCTTC. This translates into CASSNTGFRGYTF.

CDR3 protein: CSVEPRVGGELFF. Written as DNA, the CDR3 is TGCAGCGTTGAACCTCGTGTAGGCGGGGAGCTGTTTTTT. This sequence joins TRBV29-1 and TRBJ2-2; D gene uncertain. This CDR3 has 13 amino acids. The V gene's germline CDR1 is SQVTM and CDR2 ANQGSEA. V shed 2 bases and J shed 7 bases, with 11 bases lying between them.

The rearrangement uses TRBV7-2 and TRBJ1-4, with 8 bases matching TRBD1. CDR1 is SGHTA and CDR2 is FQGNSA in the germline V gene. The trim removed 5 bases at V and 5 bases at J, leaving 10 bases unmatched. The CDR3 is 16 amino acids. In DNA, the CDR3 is TGTGCCAGCAGCCTCATGGGCGCAGGGGGCAATGAAAAACTGTTTTTT. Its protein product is CASSLMGAGGNEKLFF. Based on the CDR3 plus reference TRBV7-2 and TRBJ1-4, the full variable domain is GAGVSQSPSNKVTEKGKDVELRCDPISGHTALYWYRQSLGQGLEFLIYFQGNSAPDKSGLPSDRFSAERTGGSVSTLTIQRTQQEDSAVYLCASSLMGAGGNEKLFFGSGTQLSVL.

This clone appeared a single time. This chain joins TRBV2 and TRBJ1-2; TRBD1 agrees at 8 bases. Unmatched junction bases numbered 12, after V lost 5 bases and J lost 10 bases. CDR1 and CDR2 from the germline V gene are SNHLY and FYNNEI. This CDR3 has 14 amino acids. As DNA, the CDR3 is TGTGCCAGCAGTCCTCTTCCAGGGGGCTCTGACTACACCTTC. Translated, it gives CASSPLPGGSDYTF.

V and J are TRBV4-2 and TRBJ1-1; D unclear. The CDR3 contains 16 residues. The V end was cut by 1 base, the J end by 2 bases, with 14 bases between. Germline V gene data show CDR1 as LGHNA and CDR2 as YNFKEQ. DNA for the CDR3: TGTGCCAGCAGCCAAGCGTCTACGGCCATCAACACTGAAGCTTTCTTT. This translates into CASSQASTAINTEAFF.

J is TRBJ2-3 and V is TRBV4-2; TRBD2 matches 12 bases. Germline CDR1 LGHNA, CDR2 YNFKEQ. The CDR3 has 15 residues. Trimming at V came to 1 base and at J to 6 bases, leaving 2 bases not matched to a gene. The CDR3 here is CASSQVTSGGDTQYF. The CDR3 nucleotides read TGTGCCAGCAGCCAAGTAACTAGCGGGGGGGATACGCAGTATTTT.

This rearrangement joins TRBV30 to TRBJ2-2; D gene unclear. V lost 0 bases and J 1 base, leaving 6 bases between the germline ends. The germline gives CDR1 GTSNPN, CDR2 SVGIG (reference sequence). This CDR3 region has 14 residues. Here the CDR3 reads CAWSVRRNTGELFF. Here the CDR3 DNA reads TGTGCCTGGAGTGTACGAAGGAACACCGGGGAGCTGTTTTTT.

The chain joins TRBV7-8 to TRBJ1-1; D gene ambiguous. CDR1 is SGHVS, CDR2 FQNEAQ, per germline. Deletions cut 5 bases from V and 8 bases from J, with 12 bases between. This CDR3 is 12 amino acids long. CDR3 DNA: TGTGCCAGCAGCACAGAAGAGAGAGAAGCTTTCTTT. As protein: CASSTEEREAFF.

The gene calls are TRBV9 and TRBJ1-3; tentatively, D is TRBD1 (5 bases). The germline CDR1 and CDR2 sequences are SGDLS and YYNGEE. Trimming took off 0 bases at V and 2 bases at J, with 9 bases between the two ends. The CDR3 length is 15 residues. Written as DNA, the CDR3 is TGTGCCAGCAGCGTAGCATGGGGGACTGGAAACACCATATATTTT. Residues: CASSVAWGTGNTIYF.

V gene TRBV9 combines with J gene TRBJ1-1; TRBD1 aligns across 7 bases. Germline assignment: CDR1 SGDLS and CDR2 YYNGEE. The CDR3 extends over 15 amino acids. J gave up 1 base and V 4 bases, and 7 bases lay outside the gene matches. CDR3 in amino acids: CASSKSGGANTEAFF. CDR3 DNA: TGTGCCAGCAGCAAATCAGGGGGGGCGAACACTGAAGCTTTCTTT.

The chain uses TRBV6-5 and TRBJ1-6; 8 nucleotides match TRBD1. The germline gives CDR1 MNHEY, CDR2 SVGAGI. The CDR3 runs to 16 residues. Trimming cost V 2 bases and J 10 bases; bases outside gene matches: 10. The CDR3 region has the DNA TGTGCCAGCAGTTACCGAGGACAGGGAAGGGACTCACCCCTCCACTTT. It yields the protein CASSYRGQGRDSPLHF.

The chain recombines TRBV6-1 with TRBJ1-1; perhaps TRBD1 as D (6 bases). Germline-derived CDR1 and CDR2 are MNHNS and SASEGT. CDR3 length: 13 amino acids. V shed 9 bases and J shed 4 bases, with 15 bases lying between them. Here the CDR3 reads CASAQGRVTEAFF. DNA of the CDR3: TGTGCCAGTGCACAGGGAAGGGTCACTGAAGCTTTCTTT.

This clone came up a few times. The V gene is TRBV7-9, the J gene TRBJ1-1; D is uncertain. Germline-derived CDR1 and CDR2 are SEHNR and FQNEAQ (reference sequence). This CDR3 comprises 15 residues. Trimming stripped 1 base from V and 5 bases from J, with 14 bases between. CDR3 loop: CASSLVRGGWTEAFF. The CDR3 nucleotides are TGTGCCAGCAGCTTAGTTCGGGGTGGATGGACTGAAGCTTTCTTT.

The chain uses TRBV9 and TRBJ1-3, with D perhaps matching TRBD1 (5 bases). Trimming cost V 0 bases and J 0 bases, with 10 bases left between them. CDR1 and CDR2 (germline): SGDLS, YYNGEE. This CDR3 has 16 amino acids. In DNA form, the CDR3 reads TGTGCCAGCAGCGTAGTAGGGACTCCCTCTGGAAACACCATATATTTT. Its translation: CASSVVGTPSGNTIYF.

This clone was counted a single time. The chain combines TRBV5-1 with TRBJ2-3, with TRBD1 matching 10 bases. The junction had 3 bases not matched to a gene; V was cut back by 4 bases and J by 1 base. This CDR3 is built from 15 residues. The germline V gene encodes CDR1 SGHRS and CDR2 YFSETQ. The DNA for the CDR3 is TGCGCCAGCAGCCTGGGGACAGGGGGCACAGATACGCAGTATTTT. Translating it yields CASSLGTGGTDTQYF.

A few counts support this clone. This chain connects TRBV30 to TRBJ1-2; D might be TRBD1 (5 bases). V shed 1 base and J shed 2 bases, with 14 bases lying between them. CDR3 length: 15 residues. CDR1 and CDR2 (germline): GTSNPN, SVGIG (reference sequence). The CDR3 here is CAWSDGQGENYGYTF. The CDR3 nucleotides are TGTGCCTGGAGTGATGGGCAGGGCGAGAACTATGGCTACACCTTC.

The CDR3 DNA is TGTGCCAGCAGCTCCCGGGACAGGGAATCAAATGAGCAGTACTTC. Encoded protein: CASSSRDRESNEQYF. V gene TRBV11-1 combines with J gene TRBJ2-7, with 9 bases fitting TRBD1. The CDR3 totals 15 residues. Germline V CDR1 and CDR2: SGHAT, FQDESV (reference sequence). V was clipped by 4 bases and J by 7 bases; unmatched bases: 11. The entire variable domain, with the rest obtained from reference TRBV11-1 and TRBJ2-7, is as follows: EAEVAQSPRYKITEKSQAVAFWCDPISGHATLYWYRQILGQGPELLVQFQDESVVDDSQLPKDRFSAERLKGVDSTLKIQPAELGDSAMYLCASSSRDRESNEQYFGPGTRLTVT.

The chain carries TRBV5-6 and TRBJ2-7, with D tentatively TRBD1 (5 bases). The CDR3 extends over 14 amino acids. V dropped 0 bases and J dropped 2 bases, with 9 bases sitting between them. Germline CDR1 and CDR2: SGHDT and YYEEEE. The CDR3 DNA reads TGTGCCAGCAGCTTGGTAGGGGTGACCTACGAGCAGTACTTC. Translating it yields CASSLVGVTYEQYF. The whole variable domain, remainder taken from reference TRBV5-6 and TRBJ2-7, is DAGVTQSPTHLIKTRGQQVTLRCSPKSGHDTVSWYQQALGQGPQFIFQYYEEEERQRGNFPDRFSGHQFPNYSSELNVNALLLGDSALYLCASSLVGVTYEQYFGPGTRLTVT.

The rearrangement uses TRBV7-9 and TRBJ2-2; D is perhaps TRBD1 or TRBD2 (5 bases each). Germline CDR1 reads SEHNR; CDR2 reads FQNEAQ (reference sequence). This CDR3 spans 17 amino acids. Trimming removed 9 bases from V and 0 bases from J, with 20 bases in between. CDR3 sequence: CASPPLGRGANTGELFF. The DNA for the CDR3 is TGTGCCAGTCCCCCCCTCGGTCGGGGCGCGAACACCGGGGAGCTGTTTTTT.

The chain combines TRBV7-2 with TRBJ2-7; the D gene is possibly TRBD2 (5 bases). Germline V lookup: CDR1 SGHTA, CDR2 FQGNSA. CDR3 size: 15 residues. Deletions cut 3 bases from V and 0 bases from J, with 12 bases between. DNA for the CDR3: TGTGCCAGCAGCTTTAGTAGCGCGCTCTCCTACGAGCAGTACTTC. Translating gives CASSFSSALSYEQYF.

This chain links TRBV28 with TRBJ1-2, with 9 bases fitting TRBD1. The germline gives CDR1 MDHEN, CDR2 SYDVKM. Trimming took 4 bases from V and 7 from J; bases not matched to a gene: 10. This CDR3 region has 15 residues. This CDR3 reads CASSSNWDRVGGYTF. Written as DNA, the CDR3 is TGTGCCAGCAGTTCTAACTGGGACAGGGTGGGTGGCTACACCTTC.

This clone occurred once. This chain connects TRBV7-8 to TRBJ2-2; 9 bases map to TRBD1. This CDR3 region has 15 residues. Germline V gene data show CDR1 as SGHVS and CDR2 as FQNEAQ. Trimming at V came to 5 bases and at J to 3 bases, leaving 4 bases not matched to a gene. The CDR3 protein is CASSPDRGDTGELFF. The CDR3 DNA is TGTGCCAGCAGCCCGGACAGGGGCGACACCGGGGAGCTGTTTTTT.

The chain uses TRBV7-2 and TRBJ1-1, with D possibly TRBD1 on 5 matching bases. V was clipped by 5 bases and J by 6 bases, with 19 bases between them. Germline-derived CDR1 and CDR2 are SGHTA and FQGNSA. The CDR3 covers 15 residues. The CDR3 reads CASSLTSGRSAEAFF. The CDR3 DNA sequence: TGTGCCAGCAGCCTTACATCAGGGAGGAGCGCTGAAGCTTTCTTT.